These 17 T cell receptor beta chains share one sample of origin, sequenced in a study of cytomegalovirus exposure and HLA in healthy donors (dated 2017 in TCRdb). Receptor libraries were prepared by the immunoSEQ multiplex PCR assay. TCRdb's version of the immuneACCESS table is confined to in-frame rearrangements and falls short of the full clone set. An unresolved V gene accounts for under half of the shortfall where checked; the remainder is of unknown origin. Present in this sample are roughly 150,000 clones, around 96% of which were seen just once. The top ten clones comprise around 0.9% of the sample. Sequencing was performed on PBMCs. These receptors came from a woman aged 18-30 years in good health and CMV-seronegative.

V is TRBV5-1 and J is TRBJ2-2, with D possibly matching TRBD2 (7 bases). CDR1 SGHRS and CDR2 YFSETQ come from the germline V gene. The V end was cut by 4 bases, the J end by 5 bases, with 15 bases between. The CDR3 sequence is 15 residues long. The CDR3 sequence is CASSDRGAFTGELFF. The CDR3 DNA is TGCGCCAGCAGCGACCGGGGGGCTTTTACCGGGGAGCTGTTTTTT.

The chain joins TRBV2 to TRBJ2-7, with 9 bases that match TRBD1. Germline loops: CDR1 SNHLY, CDR2 FYNNEI. The CDR3 loop spans 16 amino acids. With V trimmed by 6 bases and J by 6 bases, 15 bases remained unmatched. CDR3 DNA: TGTGCCAGCAGCCCGGCCGACGGGACAGGGTTAGGCGAGCAGTACTTC. Its protein product is CASSPADGTGLGEQYF.

The chain links TRBV4-2 to TRBJ1-1; D may be TRBD1 (5 bases). The V end was cut by 1 base, the J end by 1 base, with 19 bases between. Germline CDR1 LGHNA, CDR2 YNFKEQ. This CDR3 comprises 18 residues. In nucleotides, the CDR3 is TGTGCCAGCAGCCAAGGGCTAGAACCGGGACTGCAGAACACTGAAGCTTTCTTT. Amino acid sequence: CASSQGLEPGLQNTEAFF.

CDR3 loop: CASAQGWDTQYF. CDR3 coding DNA: TGTGCCAGCGCACAGGGTTGGGATACGCAGTATTTT. The chain employs TRBV7-9 and TRBJ2-3; tentatively, D is TRBD1 (6 bases). Germline-derived CDR1 and CDR2 are SEHNR and FQNEAQ (reference sequence). V shed 8 bases and J shed 6 bases, with 12 bases lying between them. The CDR3 covers 12 residues.

This chain uses TRBV6-6 with TRBJ1-6, with a possible D match to TRBD1 (6 bases). The CDR3 is 12 amino acids. V was trimmed by 7 bases and J by 9 bases, leaving 10 bases between them. Per germline, CDR1 MNHNY and CDR2 SVGAGI (reference sequence). The CDR3 coding sequence is TGTGCCAGCAACCAGGGGCTTTCACCCCTCCACTTT. The encoded protein is CASNQGLSPLHF.

The J gene is TRBJ1-5, the V gene TRBV6-6; a weak D match, TRBD1 (5 bases). Trimming left V 8 bases short and J 3 bases short, with 14 bases between. Germline assignment: CDR1 MNHNY and CDR2 SVGAGI (reference sequence). The CDR3 runs to 14 residues. Here the CDR3 reads CASEGRDFNQPQHF. CDR3 DNA sequence: TGTGCCAGCGAAGGCCGGGACTTCAATCAGCCCCAGCATTTT.

The rearrangement joins TRBV19 to TRBJ2-3; tentatively, D is TRBD1 (5 bases). CDR1 is LNHDA, CDR2 SQIVND, per germline (reference sequence). The CDR3 length is 16 residues. V lost 7 bases and J lost 2, with 19 bases in between. The CDR3 DNA follows: TGTGCCAGTACCCCAGAAAGGACACAAAACACAGATACGCAGTATTTT. This encodes CASTPERTQNTDTQYF.

The CDR3 sequence is CASLGEIDNNYGYTF. The CDR3 DNA reads TGTGCCAGCCTCGGTGAGATTGACAATAACTATGGCTACACCTTC. This chain links TRBV25-1 with TRBJ1-2; D gene unclear. Germline CDR1 reads MGHDK; CDR2 reads SYGVNS. The CDR3 is 15 amino acids. V shed 8 bases and J shed 1 base, with 17 bases lying between them.

The chain is built from TRBV7-9 and TRBJ1-2; D remains ambiguous. Germline V gene lookup returns CDR1 SEHNR and CDR2 FQNEAQ (reference sequence). The CDR3 has 14 residues. Trimming shortened V by 2 bases and J by 5 bases, and 12 bases separated the two germline ends. This chain's CDR3 is CASSLSSGYYGYTF. For the CDR3, the DNA is TGTGCCAGCAGCTTAAGTTCCGGGTATTATGGCTACACCTTC.

The chain employs TRBV5-4 and TRBJ2-7; 10 bases fit TRBD2. The CDR3 is made up of 14 amino acids. V dropped 3 bases and J dropped 6; count of bases not matched to a gene: 6. The germline V gene has CDR1 SGHNT and CDR2 YYREEE (reference sequence). The CDR3 DNA follows: TGTGCCAGCAGCTCCAGCGGGGGGGCTTCCGAGCAGTACTTC. Residues: CASSSSGGASEQYF.

This rearrangement joins TRBV29-1 to TRBJ1-5; 8 bases match TRBD1. The CDR3 length is 13 residues. V lost 6 bases, J lost 5 bases, and 6 bases stayed unmatched. Germline V gene data show CDR1 as SQVTM and CDR2 as ANQGSEA. Here the CDR3 reads CSVADRAYQPQHF. DNA of the CDR3: TGCAGCGTCGCGGACAGGGCCTATCAGCCCCAGCATTTT.

This chain connects TRBV5-5 to TRBJ1-2; 8 nucleotides agree with TRBD1. Germline lookup yields CDR1 SGHKS and CDR2 YYEKEE (reference sequence). V lost 4 bases, J lost 3 bases, and 8 bases stayed unmatched. The CDR3 is 15 residues long. The CDR3 nucleotides are TGTGCCAGCAGCCCGGGACAGGCCTCTGACTATGGCTACACCTTC. It translates to CASSPGQASDYGYTF.

The rearrangement uses TRBV4-2 and TRBJ2-1; 8 positions agree with TRBD2. CDR3 length: 18 residues. After removal of 1 base from V and 5 bases from J, the junction contained 13 bases not matched to a gene. Per germline, CDR1 LGHNA and CDR2 YNFKEQ. CDR3 DNA sequence: TGTGCCAGCAGCCAAGTCGGTGGACGGGGGGGCCCCCACAATGAGCAGTTCTTC. The encoded protein is CASSQVGGRGGPHNEQFF.

V gene TRBV6-1 combines with J gene TRBJ2-7, with 8 bases matching TRBD2. This CDR3 contains 15 residues. The V gene's germline CDR1 is MNHNS and CDR2 SASEGT. V shed 0 bases, J shed 7 bases, and the junction held 8 bases outside the gene matches. The CDR3 here is CASSEAPGGAWEQYF. CDR3 DNA: TGTGCCAGCAGTGAAGCGCCGGGGGGGGCTTGGGAGCAGTACTTC.

In its sample, this clone was seen once. The rearrangement joins TRBV6-1 to TRBJ1-2; 9 positions match TRBD1. The CDR3 length is 13 residues. V shed 5 bases, J shed 7 bases, and the junction held 5 bases outside the gene matches. Looked up from germline, CDR1 is MNHNS and CDR2 is SASEGT. The DNA of the CDR3 is TGTGCCAGCAGTCTACAGGGGGCAGGTGGCTACACCTTC. Translated, it gives CASSLQGAGGYTF.

The genes are TRBV14 and TRBJ1-2; TRBD1 matches at 9 bases. Germline CDR1 and CDR2: SGHDN and FVKESK. The J segment lost 4 bases and the V segment lost 4 bases, leaving 4 bases of the junction unmatched. This CDR3 spans 14 amino acids. DNA for the CDR3: TGTGCCAGCAGCCGCGGGACAGGGACCTATGGCTACACCTTC. It encodes CASSRGTGTYGYTF.

V usage is TRBV7-2 and J usage is TRBJ2-5; TRBD1 matches 8 bases. Germline V lookup: CDR1 SGHTA, CDR2 FQGNSA. The trim removed 5 bases at V and 2 bases at J, leaving 7 bases unmatched. The CDR3 spans 15 residues. Here the CDR3 reads CASSTDRGIQETQYF. DNA of the CDR3: TGTGCCAGCAGCACCGACAGGGGCATTCAAGAGACCCAGTACTTC.